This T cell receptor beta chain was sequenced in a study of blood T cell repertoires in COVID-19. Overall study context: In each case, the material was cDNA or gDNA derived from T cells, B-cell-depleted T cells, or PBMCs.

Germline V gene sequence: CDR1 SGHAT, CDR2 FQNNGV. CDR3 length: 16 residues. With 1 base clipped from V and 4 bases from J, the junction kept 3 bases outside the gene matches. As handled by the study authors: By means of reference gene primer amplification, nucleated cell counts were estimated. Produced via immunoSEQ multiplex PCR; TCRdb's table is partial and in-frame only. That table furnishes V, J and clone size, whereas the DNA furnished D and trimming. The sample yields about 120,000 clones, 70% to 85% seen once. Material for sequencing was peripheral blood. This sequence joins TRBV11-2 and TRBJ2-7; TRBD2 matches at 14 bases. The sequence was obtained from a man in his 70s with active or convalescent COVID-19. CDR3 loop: CASSLAGTSGGYEQYF. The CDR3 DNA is TGTGCCAGCAGCTTAGCCGGGACTAGCGGGGGTTACGAGCAGTACTTC.